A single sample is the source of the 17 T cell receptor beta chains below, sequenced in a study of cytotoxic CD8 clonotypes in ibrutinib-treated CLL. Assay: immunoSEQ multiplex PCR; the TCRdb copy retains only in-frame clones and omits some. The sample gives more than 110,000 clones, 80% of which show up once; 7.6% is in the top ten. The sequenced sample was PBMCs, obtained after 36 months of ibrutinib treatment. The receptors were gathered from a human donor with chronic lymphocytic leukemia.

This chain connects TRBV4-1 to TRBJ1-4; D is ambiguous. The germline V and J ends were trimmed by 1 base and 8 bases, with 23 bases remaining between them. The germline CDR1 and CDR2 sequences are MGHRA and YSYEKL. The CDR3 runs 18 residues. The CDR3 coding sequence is TGCGCCAGCAGCCAAGTAACCTCCCTTGAGGACCTTGGGGAAAAACTGTTTTTT. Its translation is CASSQVTSLEDLGEKLFF.

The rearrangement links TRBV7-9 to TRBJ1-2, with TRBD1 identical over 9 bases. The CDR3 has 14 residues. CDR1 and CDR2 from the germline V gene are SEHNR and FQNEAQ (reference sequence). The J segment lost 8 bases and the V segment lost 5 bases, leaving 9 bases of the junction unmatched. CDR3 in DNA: TGTGCCAGCAGCGCTCCGGGACAGGGTTGGGGCTACACCTTC. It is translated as CASSAPGQGWGYTF.

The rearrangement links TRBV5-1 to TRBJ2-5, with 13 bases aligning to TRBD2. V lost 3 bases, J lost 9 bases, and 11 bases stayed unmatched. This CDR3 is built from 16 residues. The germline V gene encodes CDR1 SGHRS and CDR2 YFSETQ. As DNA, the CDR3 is TGCGCCAGCAGCTGGACTAGCGGGGGCGACCTGTCGGCCCAGTACTTC. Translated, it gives CASSWTSGGDLSAQYF.

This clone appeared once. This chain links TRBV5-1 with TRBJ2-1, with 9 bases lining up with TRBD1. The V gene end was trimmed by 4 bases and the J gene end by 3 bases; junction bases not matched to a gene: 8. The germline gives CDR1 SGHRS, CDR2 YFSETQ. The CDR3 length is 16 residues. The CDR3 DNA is TGCGCCAGCAGCGCTATACAGGGGGCGGTCTACAATGAGCAGTTCTTC. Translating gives CASSAIQGAVYNEQFF. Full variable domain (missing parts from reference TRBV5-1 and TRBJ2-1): KAGVTQTPRYLIKTRGQQVTLSCSPISGHRSVSWYQQTPGQGLQFLFEYFSETQRNKGNFPGRFSGRQFSNSRSEMNVSTLELGDSALYLCASSAIQGAVYNEQFFGPGTRLTVL.

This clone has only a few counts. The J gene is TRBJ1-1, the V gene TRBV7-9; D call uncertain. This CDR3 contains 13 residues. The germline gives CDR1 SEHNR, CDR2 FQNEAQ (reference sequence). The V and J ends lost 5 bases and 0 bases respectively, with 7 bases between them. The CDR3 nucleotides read TGTGCCAGCAGCCAAGTGGTGAACACTGAAGCTTTCTTT. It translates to CASSQVVNTEAFF.

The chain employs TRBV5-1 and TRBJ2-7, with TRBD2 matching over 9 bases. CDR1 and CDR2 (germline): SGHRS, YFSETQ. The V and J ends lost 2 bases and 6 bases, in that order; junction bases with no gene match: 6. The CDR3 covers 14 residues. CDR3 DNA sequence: TGCGCCAGCAGCTTAGGCGGGGGGGCCTTCGAGCAGTACTTC. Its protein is CASSLGGGAFEQYF.

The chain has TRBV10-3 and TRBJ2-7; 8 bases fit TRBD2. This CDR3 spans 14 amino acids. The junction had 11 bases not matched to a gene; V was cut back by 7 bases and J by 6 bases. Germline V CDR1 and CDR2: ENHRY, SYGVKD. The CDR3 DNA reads TGTGCCATCACCGCAGCTCCCGGGGGGGGCGAGCAGTACTTC. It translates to CAITAAPGGGEQYF.

CDR3 protein: CASSSRDRGNEQYF. For the CDR3, the DNA is TGTGCCAGCAGTTCCCGGGACAGGGGTAACGAGCAGTACTTC. J is TRBJ2-7 and V is TRBV28, with TRBD1 identical over 10 bases. This CDR3 has 14 amino acids. The V gene's germline CDR1 is MDHEN and CDR2 SYDVKM. Unmatched junction bases numbered 5, after V lost 4 bases and J lost 5 bases.

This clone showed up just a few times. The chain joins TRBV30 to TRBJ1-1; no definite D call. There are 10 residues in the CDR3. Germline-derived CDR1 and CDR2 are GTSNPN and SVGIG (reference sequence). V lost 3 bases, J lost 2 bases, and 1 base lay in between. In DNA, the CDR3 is TGTGCCTGGAGAAACACTGAAGCTTTCTTT. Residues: CAWRNTEAFF. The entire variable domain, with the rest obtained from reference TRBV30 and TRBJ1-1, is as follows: SQTIHQWPATLVQPVGSPLSLECTVEGTSNPNLYWYRQAAGRGLQLLFYSVGIGQISSEVPQNLSASRPQDRQFILSSKKLLLSDSGFYLCAWRNTEAFFGQGTRLTVV.

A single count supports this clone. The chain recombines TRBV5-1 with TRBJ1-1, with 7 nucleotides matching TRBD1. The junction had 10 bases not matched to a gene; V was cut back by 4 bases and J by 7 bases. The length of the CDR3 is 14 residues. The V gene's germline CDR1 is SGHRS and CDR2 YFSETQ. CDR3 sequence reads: CASSTDRAGVEAFF. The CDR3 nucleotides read TGCGCCAGCAGCACCGACAGGGCCGGGGTTGAAGCTTTCTTT.

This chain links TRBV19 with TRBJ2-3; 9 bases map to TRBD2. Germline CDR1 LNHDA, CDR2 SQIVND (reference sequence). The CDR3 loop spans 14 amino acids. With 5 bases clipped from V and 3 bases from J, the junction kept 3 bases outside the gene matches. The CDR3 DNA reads TGTGCCAGTAGTTTCGGACTAGCGACAGATACGCAGTATTTT. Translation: CASSFGLATDTQYF.

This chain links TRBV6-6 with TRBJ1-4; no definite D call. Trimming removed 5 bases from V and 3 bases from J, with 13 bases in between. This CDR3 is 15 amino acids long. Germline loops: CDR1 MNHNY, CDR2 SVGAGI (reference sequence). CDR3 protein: CASSGYRAANEKLFF. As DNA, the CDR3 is TGTGCCAGCAGTGGATACCGGGCCGCTAATGAAAAACTGTTTTTT.

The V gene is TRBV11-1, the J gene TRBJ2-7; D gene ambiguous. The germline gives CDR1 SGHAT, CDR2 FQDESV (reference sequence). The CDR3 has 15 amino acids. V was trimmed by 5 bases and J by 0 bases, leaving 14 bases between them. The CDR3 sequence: CASSASEVSSYEQYF. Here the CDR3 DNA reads TGTGCCAGCAGCGCCTCTGAGGTGAGCTCCTACGAGCAGTACTTC. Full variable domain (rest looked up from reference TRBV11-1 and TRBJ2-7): EAEVAQSPRYKITEKSQAVAFWCDPISGHATLYWYRQILGQGPELLVQFQDESVVDDSQLPKDRFSAERLKGVDSTLKIQPAELGDSAMYLCASSASEVSSYEQYFGPGTRLTVT.

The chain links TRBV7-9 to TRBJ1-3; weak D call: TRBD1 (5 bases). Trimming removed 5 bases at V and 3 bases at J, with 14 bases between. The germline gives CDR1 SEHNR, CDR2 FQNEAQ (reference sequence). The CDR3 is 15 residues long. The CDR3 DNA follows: TGTGCCAGCAGCCATAACCTCGGGGGTGGAAACACCATATATTTT. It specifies CASSHNLGGGNTIYF.

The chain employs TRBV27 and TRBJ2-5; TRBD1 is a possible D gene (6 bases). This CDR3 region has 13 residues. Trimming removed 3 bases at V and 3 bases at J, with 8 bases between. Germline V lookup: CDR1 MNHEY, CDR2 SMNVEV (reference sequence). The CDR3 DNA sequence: TGTGCCAGCAGTTTTCACAGGGAAGAGACCCAGTACTTC. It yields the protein CASSFHREETQYF.

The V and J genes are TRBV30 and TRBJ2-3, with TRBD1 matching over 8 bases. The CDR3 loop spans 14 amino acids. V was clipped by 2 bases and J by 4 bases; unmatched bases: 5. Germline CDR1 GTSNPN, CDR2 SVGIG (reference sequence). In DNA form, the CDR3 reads TGTGCCTGGAGTTGGACAGGGATCGCAGATACGCAGTATTTT. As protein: CAWSWTGIADTQYF.

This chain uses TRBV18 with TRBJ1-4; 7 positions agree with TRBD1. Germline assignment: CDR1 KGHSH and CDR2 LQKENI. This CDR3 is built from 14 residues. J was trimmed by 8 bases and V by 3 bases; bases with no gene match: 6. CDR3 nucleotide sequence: TGTGCCAGCTCACCCCGACAGGGTCACGAAAAACTGTTTTTT. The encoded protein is CASSPRQGHEKLFF.